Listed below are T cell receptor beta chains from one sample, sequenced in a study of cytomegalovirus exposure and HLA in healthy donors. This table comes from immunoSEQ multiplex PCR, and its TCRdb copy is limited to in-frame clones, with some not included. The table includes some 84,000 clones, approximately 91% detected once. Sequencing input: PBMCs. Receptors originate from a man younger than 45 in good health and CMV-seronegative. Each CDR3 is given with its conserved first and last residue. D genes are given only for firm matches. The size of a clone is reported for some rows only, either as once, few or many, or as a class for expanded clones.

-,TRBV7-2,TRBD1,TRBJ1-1,TGTGCCAGCAGCTACGGACAGGGTAGGACTGAAGCTTTCTTT,CASSYGQGRTEAFF
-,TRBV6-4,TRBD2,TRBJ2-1,TGTGCCAGCAGTGATTTACTAGCGGCCTCCTACAATGAGCAGTTCTTC,CASSDLLAASYNEQFF
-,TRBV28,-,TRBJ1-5,TGTGCCAGCATCCGGGGTTGGGCGAAACAGCCCCAGCATTTT,CASIRGWAKQPQHF
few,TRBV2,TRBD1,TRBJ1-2,TGTGCCAGCAGTGAAACAGGGGAGGACTATGGCTACACCTTC,CASSETGEDYGYTF
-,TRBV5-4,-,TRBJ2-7,TGTGCCAGCAGCTTGGCGGGAACCTACGAGCAGTACTTC,CASSLAGTYEQYF
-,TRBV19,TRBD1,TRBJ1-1,TGTGCCAGTAGTAGCTTCGGGACAGGGGACACTGAAGCTTTCTTT,CASSSFGTGDTEAFF
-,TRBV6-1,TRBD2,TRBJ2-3,TGTGCCAGCAGGGAATCGGGACTACTCACAGATACGCAGTATTTT,CASRESGLLTDTQYF
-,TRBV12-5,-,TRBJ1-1,TGTGCTAGTGGGTTCGGGAACACTGAAGCTTTCTTT,CASGFGNTEAFF
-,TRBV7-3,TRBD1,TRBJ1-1,TGTGCCAGCAGCTTGTCCGGGACAGGGGGAACTGAAGCTTTCTTT,CASSLSGTGGTEAFF
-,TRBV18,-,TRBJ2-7,TGTGCCAGCTCACCACCGTCCTCAGGCTCCTACGAGCAGTACTTC,CASSPPSSGSYEQYF
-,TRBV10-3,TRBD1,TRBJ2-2,TGTGCCATCACTGGAGGACAGGGACACACCGGGGAGCTGTTTTTT,CAITGGQGHTGELFF
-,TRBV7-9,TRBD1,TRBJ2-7,TGTGCCCCGGGACAGGGGGCTTACGAGCAGTACTTC,CAPGQGAYEQYF
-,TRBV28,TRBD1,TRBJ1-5,TGTGCCAGCAGTCGTACCCTCTTGGACAGGACCAATCAGCCCCAGCATTTT,CASSRTLLDRTNQPQHF
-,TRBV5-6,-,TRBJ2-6,TGTGCCAGCAGCTTGGAGGGGTCGACAGGTTCAGGGGCCAACGTCCTGACTTTC,CASSLEGSTGSGANVLTF
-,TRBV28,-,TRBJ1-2,TGTGCCAGCCGTAGGACAGCCGGGTATGGCTACACCTTC,CASRRTAGYGYTF
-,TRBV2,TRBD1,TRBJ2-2,TGTGCCAGCAGTGGGCCTCAGACAGGGACGTTGACCGGGGAGCTGTTTTTT,CASSGPQTGTLTGELFF
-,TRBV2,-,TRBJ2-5,TGTGCCAGCAGTCCCCGCCGGGGAGAGACCCAGTACTTC,CASSPRRGETQYF
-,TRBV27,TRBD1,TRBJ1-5,TGTGCCAGCAGTCCATGGACAGGGATGTCCAATCAGCCCCAGCATTTT,CASSPWTGMSNQPQHF
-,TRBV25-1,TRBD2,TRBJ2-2,TGTGCCAGCAGTGCACAACGGGGGGGATACACCGGGGAGCTGTTTTTT,CASSAQRGGYTGELFF
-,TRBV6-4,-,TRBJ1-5,TGTGCCAGCAGTGCAAATAGCAATCAGCCCCAGCATTTT,CASSANSNQPQHF
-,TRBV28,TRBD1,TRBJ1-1,TGTGCCAGCAGCGAACGACAGGGGAGATTCGCTGAAGCTTTCTTT,CASSERQGRFAEAFF
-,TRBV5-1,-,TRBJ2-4,TGCGCCAGCAGCTTGACTGATGGCAAAAACATTCAGTACTTC,CASSLTDGKNIQYF
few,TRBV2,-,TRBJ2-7,TGTGCCAGCAGTGTGGGGCTGTCTCGCGGGCAGTACTTC,CASSVGLSRGQYF
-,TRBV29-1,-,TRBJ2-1,TGCAGCGATGGTAGGGACAACTCACACAATGAGCAGTTCTTC,CSDGRDNSHNEQFF
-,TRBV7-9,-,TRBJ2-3,TGTGCCAGCAGCTCCTGGCCCAGCACAGATACGCAGTATTTT,CASSSWPSTDTQYF
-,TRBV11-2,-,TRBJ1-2,TGTGCCAGCAGCGTAGGGGCGAACTATGGCTACACCTTC,CASSVGANYGYTF
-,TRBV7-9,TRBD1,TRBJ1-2,TGTGCCAGCAGCCGTGATCAGGGGGCGGAAGGCTACACCTTC,CASSRDQGAEGYTF
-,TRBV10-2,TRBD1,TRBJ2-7,TGCGCCAGCAGTGTTTTTACAGGGGGTATCCACGAGCAGTACTTC,CASSVFTGGIHEQYF
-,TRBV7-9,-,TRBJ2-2,TGTGCCAGTCCCCTGAGCCCGAACACCGGGGAGCTGTTTTTT,CASPLSPNTGELFF
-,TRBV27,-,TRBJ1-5,TGTGCCAGCAGTTTATCAGGGGTGCAGCCCCAGCATTTT,CASSLSGVQPQHF
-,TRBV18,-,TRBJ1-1,TGTGCCAGCTCCCCACAGGACATGAACACTGAAGCTTTCTTT,CASSPQDMNTEAFF
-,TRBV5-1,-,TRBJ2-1,TGCGCCAGCAGCTTCGGGCCAGCGGACTCCTACAATGAGCAGTTCTTC,CASSFGPADSYNEQFF
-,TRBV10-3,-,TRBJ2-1,TGTGCCATCAGTGACAAAACCAGACTAGTGAATGAGCAGTTCTTC,CAISDKTRLVNEQFF
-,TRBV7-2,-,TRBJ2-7,TGTGCCAGCAGCTTAGCTCTTAAAAGCCGCTACGAGCAGTACTTC,CASSLALKSRYEQYF
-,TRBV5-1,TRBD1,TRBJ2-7,TGCGCCAGCAGCTTAGACAGGGTAGGCAGCGAGCAGTACTTC,CASSLDRVGSEQYF
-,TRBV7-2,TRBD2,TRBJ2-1,TGTGCCAGCAGCTTCAGCGGGGGAACCTACAATGAGCAGTTCTTC,CASSFSGGTYNEQFF
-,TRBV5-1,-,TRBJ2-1,TGCGCCAGCAGCTTGTCCAGGGATAATGAGCAGTTCTTC,CASSLSRDNEQFF
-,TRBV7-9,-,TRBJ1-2,TGTGCCAGCAGTCCGACTCAGAACTATGGCTACACCTTC,CASSPTQNYGYTF
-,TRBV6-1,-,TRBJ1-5,TGTGCCAGCAGGACAGATAGCAACCAGCCCCAGCATTTT,CASRTDSNQPQHF
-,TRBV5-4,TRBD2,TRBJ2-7,TGTGCCAGCAGCGAGCGGGGGGGAAGCTCCTACGAGCAGTACTTC,CASSERGGSSYEQYF
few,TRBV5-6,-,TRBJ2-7,TGTGCCAGCAGCTTGGCAGGAACCTACGAGCAGTACTTC,CASSLAGTYEQYF
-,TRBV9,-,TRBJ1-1,TGTGCCAGCAGCGTATTCTCGTCCGTCGCGGTGAACACTGAAGCTTTCTTT,CASSVFSSVAVNTEAFF
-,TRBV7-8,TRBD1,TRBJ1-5,TGTGCCAGCAGCGTATCCACTTTCCCCGGGACAGGGGTGAATCAGCCCCAGCATTTT,CASSVSTFPGTGVNQPQHF
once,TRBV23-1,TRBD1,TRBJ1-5,TGCGCCAGCAGCCACGGCCCCAGGGGGCGTTTGAGCAATCAGCCCCAGCATTTT,CASSHGPRGRLSNQPQHF
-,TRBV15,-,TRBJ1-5,TGTGCCACCAGCAGCGACAGTAGGATGGGTCAGCCCCAGCATTTT,CATSSDSRMGQPQHF
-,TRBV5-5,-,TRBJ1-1,TGTGCCAGCAGCTCTGTAGGGGGTTACACTGAAGCTTTCTTT,CASSSVGGYTEAFF
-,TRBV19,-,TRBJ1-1,TGTGCCAGTAGGCCCGTCCTAACTATGAACACTGAAGCTTTCTTT,CASRPVLTMNTEAFF
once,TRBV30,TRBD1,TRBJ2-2,TGTGCCTGGAGTGCGGGACAGATCACCGGGGAGCTGTTTTTT,CAWSAGQITGELFF
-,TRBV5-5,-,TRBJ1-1,TGTGCCAGCAGCTTGGCAGGGGCCCGTGGGAACACTGAAGCTTTCTTT,CASSLAGARGNTEAFF
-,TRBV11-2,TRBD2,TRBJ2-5,TGTGCCAGCAGCTTAGACAGATCTGGGAGGGGACCCCAGTACTTC,CASSLDRSGRGPQYF
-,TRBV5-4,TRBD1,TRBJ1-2,TGTGCCAGCAGCACAAAACCCGGGACAGTCGAGTACTATGGCTACACCTTC,CASSTKPGTVEYYGYTF
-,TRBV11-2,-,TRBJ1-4,TGTGCCAGCAGCACCCCGGGACACCGAAATGAAAAACTGTTTTTT,CASSTPGHRNEKLFF
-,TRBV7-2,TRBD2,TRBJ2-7,TGTGCCAGCAGCCGCCTAGCGGGGGGCTCCTACGAGCAGTACTTC,CASSRLAGGSYEQYF
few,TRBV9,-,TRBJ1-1,TGTGCCAGCAGCGCATTGACAGTGAACACTGAAGCTTTCTTT,CASSALTVNTEAFF
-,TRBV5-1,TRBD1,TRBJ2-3,TGCGCCAGCAGCAACCACAGGGGTGGCAACCATCTTAGCACAGATACGCAGTATTTT,CASSNHRGGNHLSTDTQYF
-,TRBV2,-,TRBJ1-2,TGTGCCAGCAGGCGGGAGTTGATTGACTATGGCTACACCTTC,CASRRELIDYGYTF
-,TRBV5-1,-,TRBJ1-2,TGCGCCAGCAGCTTATCCGCAGGGGAGGGAATCTATGGCTACACCTTC,CASSLSAGEGIYGYTF
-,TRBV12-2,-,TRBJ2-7,TGTGCAAGTCGCCCTTTGAGCGGGAGGATCCCTTACGAGCAGTACTTC,CASRPLSGRIPYEQYF
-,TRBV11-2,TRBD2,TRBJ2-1,TGTGCCAGCAGCCCCCCTGGGGGAGGGAAAGTACGGTTCTTC,CASSPPGGGKVRFF